This is a list of T cell receptor beta chains from one sample in a study of blood T cell repertoires in COVID-19. Assay: immunoSEQ multiplex PCR; the TCRdb copy retains only in-frame clones and omits some. The repertoire holds nearly 50,000 clones, under 90% seen once, with roughly 2.5% in the top ten. The sample taken for sequencing was peripheral blood. The source is a woman aged 80 or older with COVID-19, enrolled during active disease. The CDR3 runs from the conserved cysteine through the conserved F or W. D genes are given only for firm matches.

>TRBV19|TRBD2|TRBJ2-1
CASSIAGTSGSNNEQFF
>TRBV29-1|TRBD1|TRBJ1-1
CSAGTGGAEAFF
>TRBV11-3|TRBD2|TRBJ2-5
CASSLTAGGETQYF
>TRBV5-6|TRBD1|TRBJ1-1
CASSLGTGTEAFF
>TRBV7-8|-|TRBJ1-5
CASSLEVNRAVHQPQHF
>TRBV20-1|-|TRBJ2-7
CSASHRAYEQYF
>TRBV9|TRBD1|TRBJ1-1
CASSGRQGARFTEAFF
>TRBV5-8|TRBD1|TRBJ1-3
CASSSLTGAGNTIYF
>TRBV6-5|-|TRBJ2-3
CATLLRGTQYF
>TRBV18|-|TRBJ2-2
CASSPINEPLESGGELFF
>TRBV19|-|TRBJ2-4
CASSIDSGYTNIQYF
>TRBV10-3|TRBD1|TRBJ1-1
CATRQGLNTEAFF
>TRBV28|-|TRBJ2-1
CASSPLAESSYNEQFF
>TRBV7-9|-|TRBJ2-7
CASSPVQGIYYEQYF
>TRBV11-2|TRBD1|TRBJ1-6
CASSSQGQANSPLHF
>TRBV3-1/TRBV3-2|-|TRBJ1-1
CASSLTGKPEAFF
>TRBV2|TRBD1|TRBJ2-7
CASSSGTGGSYEQYF
>TRBV18|TRBD1|TRBJ2-7
CASSLTDRDYEQYF
>TRBV12-3/TRBV12-4|TRBD1|TRBJ2-7
CASERDRGFEQYF
>TRBV5-1|-|TRBJ1-3
CASSAAASGNTIYF
>TRBV29-1|-|TRBJ1-1
CSAEGEGWNTEAFF
>TRBV3-1/TRBV3-2|-|TRBJ2-5
CASSQAIGDGGETQYF
>TRBV2|-|TRBJ2-3
CASNRDRTDTQYF
>TRBV6-5|-|TRBJ1-2
CASSYWGEDYGYTF